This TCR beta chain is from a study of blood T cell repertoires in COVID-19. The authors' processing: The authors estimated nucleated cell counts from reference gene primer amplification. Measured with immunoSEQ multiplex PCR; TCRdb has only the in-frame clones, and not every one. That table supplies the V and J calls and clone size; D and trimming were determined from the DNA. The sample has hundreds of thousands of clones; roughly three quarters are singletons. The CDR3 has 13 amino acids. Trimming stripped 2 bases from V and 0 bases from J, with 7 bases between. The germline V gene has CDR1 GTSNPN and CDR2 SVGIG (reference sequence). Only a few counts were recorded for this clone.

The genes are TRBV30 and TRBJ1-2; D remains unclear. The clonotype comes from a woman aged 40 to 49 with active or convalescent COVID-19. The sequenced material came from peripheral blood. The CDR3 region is CAWSPGANYGYTF. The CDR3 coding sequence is TGTGCCTGGAGTCCCGGAGCTAACTATGGCTACACCTTC.